The clone carrying this T cell receptor beta chain showed up many times. TCRbeta libraries were built with three rounds of nested PCR, modified from ARM-PCR. TCRdb reprocessed the multiplex PCR reads via MiXCR and lists one record per CDR3 protein. This sample has tens of thousands of distinct CDR3 sequences, with approximately 77% found just once. The CDR3 length is 13 residues. CDR1 is DFQATT and CDR2 is SNEGSKA in the germline V gene (reference sequence). V lost 4 bases and J lost 4, with 11 bases in between. This sample stems from a study of tumor and adjacent non-tumor tissue in lung cancer. The template was RNA from unsorted bulk tissue.

The clonotype was recovered from a woman aged 40-49 years with non-small cell lung cancer. The chain uses TRBV20-1 and TRBJ2-1, with D perhaps matching TRBD1 (5 bases). Sequenced input: lung tumor tissue. The CDR3 sequence: CSATYDSYNEQFF. DNA for the CDR3: TGCAGTGCTACTTATGACAGTTACAATGAGCAGTTCTTC.